These 30 T cell receptor beta chains were sequenced from one sample in a study of T cells in Graves' hyperthyroidism and ophthalmopathy. There were TCR beta CDR3 regions amplified from RNA transcripts. The study used the HTBI primer set for a first-round RT-PCR of the TCR CDR3. Using its own MiXCR run on the multiplex PCR reads, TCRdb lists one record per CDR3 protein. The sample holds about 420,000 distinct CDR3 sequences; roughly an eighth are singletons and the top ten take less than 6.5%. Input material: blood. Receptors were obtained from a woman between 18 and 29 years old with Graves' hyperthyroidism.

This clonotype was found many times. The J gene is TRBJ2-6, the V gene TRBV12-3 or TRBV12-4; TRBD2 matches at 8 bases. The CDR3 spans 17 residues. The V gene end was trimmed by 6 bases and the J gene end by 2 bases; junction bases not matched to a gene: 9. Here the CDR3 DNA reads TGTGCCAGCAGCCGGACTAGCCCAATGGCTGGGGCCAACGTCCTGACTTTC. Its translation: CASSRTSPMAGANVLTF.

A remark on this clonotype: A junction end diverges from the germline sequence, so it may reflect a read error. The chain combines TRBV20-1 with TRBJ1-1; possible D gene TRBD1, 6 bases. Germline lookup yields CDR1 DFQATT and CDR2 SNEGSKA (reference sequence). The length of the CDR3 is 14 residues. The CDR3 is CSASKPQGYTEALF. The DNA of the CDR3 is TGCAGTGCTAGTAAGCCCCAGGGGTACACTGAAGCTCTCTTT.

The sample holds a few counts of this clonotype. The chain has TRBV4-3 and TRBJ1-5, with D hard to call. CDR1 LGHNA and CDR2 YSLEER come from the germline V gene. This CDR3 is 16 amino acids long. V lost 0 bases and J lost 3, with 12 bases in between. CDR3 sequence: CASSQDAQEHNQPQHF. CDR3 coding DNA: TGCGCCAGCAGCCAAGATGCGCAGGAGCACAATCAGCCCCAGCATTTT.

This clonotype has just a few counts. The chain employs TRBV29-1 and TRBJ1-1; weak D call: TRBD1 (6 bases). This CDR3 is 14 amino acids long. V lost 7 bases to trimming and J lost 1 base, with 16 bases between them. Germline lookup yields CDR1 SQVTM and CDR2 ANQGSEA. CDR3 DNA: TGCAGCGCTGGGGGGCGAGGGGGGAACACTGAAGCTTTCTTT. Protein sequence: CSAGGRGGNTEAFF.

The chain carries TRBV6-1 and TRBJ1-3; D not certain. V lost 1 base and J 0 bases, leaving 7 bases between the germline ends. CDR3 length: 15 residues. CDR1 MNHNS and CDR2 SASEGT come from the germline V gene. CDR3 DNA sequence: TGTGCCAGCAGTGAAGGAGCATTCTCTGGAAACACCATATATTTT. This translates into CASSEGAFSGNTIYF.

The chain recombines TRBV9 with TRBJ2-7, with 7 positions matching TRBD2. The J segment lost 3 bases and the V segment lost 4 bases, leaving 19 bases of the junction unmatched. This CDR3 spans 18 amino acids. From germline, CDR1 is SGDLS and CDR2 YYNGEE. The CDR3 protein is CASSHPPPPRGVLYEQYF. Written as DNA, the CDR3 is TGTGCCAGCAGCCACCCTCCTCCTCCCCGGGGGGTCCTCTACGAGCAGTACTTC.

Worth noting for this clonotype: A much larger clone sits a single nucleotide away, making a read error possible. The V gene is TRBV13, the J gene TRBJ1-3; D call uncertain. This CDR3 has 15 residues. The germline CDR1 and CDR2 sequences are PRHDT and FYEKMQ (reference sequence). Trimming left V 2 bases short and J 0 bases short, with 8 bases between. The CDR3 DNA reads TGTGCCAGCAGCTTATTGTCCCACTCTGGAAACACCATATATTTT. As protein: CASSLLSHSGNTIYF.

This clonotype was seen ten or more times. The rearrangement links TRBV7-9 to TRBJ2-7; D may correspond to TRBD1 or TRBD2 (5 bases each). V lost 1 base and J 2 bases, leaving 9 bases between the germline ends. Germline V gene sequence: CDR1 SEHNR, CDR2 FQNEAQ (reference sequence). This CDR3 is 14 amino acids long. CDR3 coding DNA: TGTGCCAGCAGCTTAGGGGACGGACCCTACGAGCAGTACTTC. Translated: CASSLGDGPYEQYF.

The table lists this clonotype with many counts. This chain joins TRBV7-3 and TRBJ1-1; TRBD1 matches 8 bases. In germline, CDR1 is SGHTA, CDR2 FQGTGA. The V and J ends lost 5 bases and 3 bases, in that order; junction bases with no gene match: 5. There are 14 residues in the CDR3. CDR3 nucleotides: TGTGCCAGCAGCAAGGACAGGGAGGACACTGAAGCTTTCTTT. This encodes CASSKDREDTEAFF.

There are many counts of this clonotype. The genes are TRBV12-3 or TRBV12-4 and TRBJ1-6; D possibly corresponds to TRBD1 (5 bases). Deletions cut 2 bases from V and 9 bases from J, with 17 bases between. CDR3 length: 16 amino acids. The CDR3 is CASSLSSVAGVSPLHF. CDR3 in DNA: TGTGCCAGCAGTTTATCTTCCGTGGCGGGGGTTTCACCCCTCCACTTT.

This clonotype has ten or more counts. The chain is built from TRBV6-1 and TRBJ1-2; 10 bases map to TRBD1. Per the germline V gene, CDR1 is MNHNS and CDR2 is SASEGT. There are 14 residues in the CDR3. The junction had 3 bases not matched to a gene; V was cut back by 2 bases and J by 6 bases. The CDR3 DNA sequence: TGTGCCAGCAGTGAACAGACAGGGGGCGATGGCTACACCTTC. This translates into CASSEQTGGDGYTF.

V usage is TRBV6-4 and J usage is TRBJ1-2, with D hard to call. CDR1 and CDR2 from the germline V gene are MRHNA and SNTAGT. The CDR3 is 13 residues long. Trimming took 5 bases from V and 0 from J, leaving 7 bases between them. CDR3 sequence: CASSRAANYGYTF. As DNA, the CDR3 is TGTGCCAGCAGTCGGGCAGCTAACTATGGCTACACCTTC.

Turning to this clonotype: This may be a read error: a much more frequent sequence differs by one nucleotide. The chain has TRBV3-1 and TRBJ2-1; D might be TRBD1 (5 bases). V was trimmed by 8 bases and J by 3 bases, leaving 8 bases between them. The CDR3 loop spans 12 amino acids. The germline gives CDR1 LGHDT, CDR2 YNNKEL (reference sequence). The CDR3, as DNA: TGTGCCAGCTCGGACATCTACAATGAGCAGTTCTTC. Amino acid sequence: CASSDIYNEQFF.

This clonotype occurred a few times. The chain links TRBV18 to TRBJ2-5; D may be TRBD2 (6 bases). V gave up 1 base and J gave up 5 bases, with 14 bases separating them. The CDR3 spans 15 residues. Germline V gene sequence: CDR1 KGHSH, CDR2 LQKENI. The DNA of the CDR3 is TGTGCCAGCTCACCACTAGCGGCGGGGTATGAGACCCAGTACTTC. It codes for CASSPLAAGYETQYF.

This clonotype has a handful of counts. The chain couples TRBV19 to TRBJ1-1, with TRBD1 identical over 8 bases. Germline CDR1 is LNHDA and CDR2 is SQIVND (reference sequence). The CDR3 has 15 residues. V gave up 1 base and J gave up 4 bases; unmatched junction bases: 5. DNA of the CDR3: TGTGCCAGTAGTATAGGCGCAGGGGGCTTCACTGAAGCTTTCTTT. Translated, it gives CASSIGAGGFTEAFF.

This rearrangement joins TRBV15 to TRBJ2-3, with a tentative D call TRBD1 (5 bases). The CDR3 totals 13 residues. Germline V CDR1 and CDR2: LNHNV, YYDKDF (reference sequence). V was shortened by 8 bases and J by 2 bases, with 11 bases between the two germline ends. The CDR3 coding sequence is TGTGCCACCGGGGCAGGTCTCACAGATACGCAGTATTTT. Protein product: CATGAGLTDTQYF.

This rearrangement joins TRBV7-3 to TRBJ1-4; no clear D gene. Trimming left V 0 bases short and J 8 bases short, with 7 bases between. The CDR3 is 13 residues long. CDR1 and CDR2 (germline): SGHTA, FQGTGA. CDR3 amino acids: CASSLTVGEKLFF. The DNA of the CDR3 is TGTGCCAGCAGCTTAACGGTGGGGGAAAAACTGTTTTTT.

This clonotype showed up many times. The chain is built from TRBV7-8 and TRBJ2-3; D is perhaps TRBD1 or TRBD2 (6 bases each). The CDR3 consists of 15 residues. Germline-derived CDR1 and CDR2 are SGHVS and FQNEAQ. Trimming took 5 bases from V and 9 from J, leaving 21 bases between them. CDR3 amino acids: CASSRGDGVGRTQYF. CDR3 DNA sequence: TGTGCCAGCAGCAGGGGGGATGGGGTGGGGCGGACGCAGTATTTT.

There are many counts of this clonotype. The chain has TRBV28 and TRBJ1-5, with 9 bases lining up with TRBD1. There are 14 residues in the CDR3. V gave up 7 bases and J gave up 5 bases; unmatched junction bases: 6. CDR1 is MDHEN, CDR2 SYDVKM, per germline. CDR3 residues: CASIPGQGYQPQHF. CDR3 bases: TGTGCCAGCATCCCGGGACAGGGATATCAGCCCCAGCATTTT.

At least ten counts were recorded for this clonotype. The chain combines TRBV3-1 with TRBJ2-3; 7 positions agree with TRBD2. Trimming cost V 0 bases and J 0 bases; bases outside gene matches: 6. Germline lookup yields CDR1 LGHDT and CDR2 YNNKEL (reference sequence). The CDR3 runs to 17 residues. The CDR3 loop is CASSQDIGGSSTDTQYF. The DNA of the CDR3 is TGTGCCAGCAGCCAAGATATCGGGGGGAGCAGCACAGATACGCAGTATTTT.

The table lists this clonotype with many counts. This chain joins TRBV12-3 or TRBV12-4 and TRBJ2-7, with 10 bases lining up with TRBD2. The CDR3 totals 16 residues. V lost 3 bases to trimming and J lost 0 bases; unmatched junction nucleotides: 5. The chain's CDR3 is CASSFQLAGPSYEQYF. In DNA, the CDR3 is TGTGCCAGCAGTTTCCAACTAGCGGGGCCCTCCTACGAGCAGTACTTC.

The sample holds many counts of this clonotype. The CDR3 loop is CSARELQGNQPQHF. The CDR3 bases are TGCAGTGCTAGAGAGCTGCAGGGGAATCAGCCCCAGCATTTT. The J gene is TRBJ1-5, the V gene TRBV20-1; a possible D gene is TRBD1 (6 bases). The CDR3 has 14 amino acids. V was clipped by 0 bases and J by 4 bases, with 10 bases between them. Germline loops: CDR1 DFQATT, CDR2 SNEGSKA (reference sequence).

This clonotype has more than one count but fewer than ten. A far larger clone is one nucleotide away, so this likely arose from a read error. The rearrangement joins TRBV18 to TRBJ1-1; no clear D. Germline V gene data show CDR1 as KGHSH and CDR2 as LQKENI. CDR3 length: 11 residues. The CDR3 loop reads CANSLGPEAFF. The CDR3 coding sequence is TGTGCCAACTCACTAGGCCCTGAAGCTTTCTTT.

This clonotype was counted many times. This CDR3 reads CASSPSRVLAGTTDTQYF. The CDR3 coding sequence is TGTGCCAGCAGCCCAAGTCGGGTACTAGCGGGAACCACAGATACGCAGTATTTT. V is TRBV28 and J is TRBJ2-3; TRBD2 aligns across 10 bases. The V segment lost 6 bases and the J segment 2 bases; nucleotides outside the gene matches: 14. The V gene's germline CDR1 is MDHEN and CDR2 SYDVKM. There are 18 residues in the CDR3.

Only a few counts were recorded for this clonotype. The V gene is TRBV20-1, the J gene TRBJ2-6; D not certain. This CDR3 region has 12 residues. The ends were cut back, 5 bases at V and 2 bases at J, with 4 bases in the middle. CDR1 and CDR2 (germline): DFQATT, SNEGSKA (reference sequence). The chain's CDR3 is CSAPAGANVLTF. CDR3 coding DNA: TGCAGTGCTCCAGCTGGGGCCAACGTCCTGACTTTC.

This clonotype was observed once. The genes are TRBV10-3 and TRBJ2-7, with D possibly matching TRBD2 (6 bases). V was shortened by 2 bases and J by 3 bases, with 20 bases between the two germline ends. Per the germline V gene, CDR1 is ENHRY and CDR2 is SYGVKD. This CDR3 comprises 17 residues. CDR3 coding DNA: TGTGCCATCAGTGAGCGGAGGGTACATAGGATAAACTACGAGCAGTACTTC. This gives the protein CAISERRVHRINYEQYF.

This clonotype was picked up many times. The rearrangement joins TRBV7-2 to TRBJ2-6, with a possible D match to TRBD2 (7 bases). CDR1 is SGHTA and CDR2 is FQGNSA in the germline V gene. Trimming pared 1 base from V and 3 bases from J, leaving 13 bases between. CDR3 length: 17 amino acids. The CDR3 nucleotides are TGTGCCAGCAGCTTAGTAGGGGGGGCAGATGGGGCCAACGTCCTGACTTTC. The encoded protein is CASSLVGGADGANVLTF.

This clonotype was seen ten or more times. The chain employs TRBV20-1 and TRBJ2-7; 8 nucleotides agree with TRBD1. The CDR3 is 13 residues long. Germline V lookup: CDR1 DFQATT, CDR2 SNEGSKA (reference sequence). Trimming at V came to 3 bases and at J to 3 bases, leaving 4 bases not matched to a gene. The DNA of the CDR3 is TGCAGTGCTAGGTCGGACAGGGACTACGAGCAGTACTTC. This codes for CSARSDRDYEQYF.

In this sample, this clonotype turned up many times. The J gene is TRBJ2-7, the V gene TRBV5-1; D gene ambiguous. V gave up 0 bases and J gave up 8 bases, with 18 bases separating them. Germline CDR1 and CDR2: SGHRS and YFSETQ. The CDR3 length is 15 residues. The CDR3 loop is CASSLDQAARSKQYF. For the CDR3, the DNA is TGCGCCAGCAGCTTGGATCAGGCCGCCCGGAGTAAGCAGTACTTC.

This clonotype was detected a few times. The chain recombines TRBV5-6 with TRBJ1-2, with D uncertain. The CDR3 is 14 residues long. V was shortened by 4 bases and J by 2 bases, with 12 bases between the two germline ends. Germline CDR1 is SGHDT and CDR2 is YYEEEE. DNA for the CDR3: TGTGCCAGCAGCCCCATACACCAGAACTATGGCTACACCTTC. Protein product: CASSPIHQNYGYTF.